Described below is a single TCR beta chain sequence and its context. Its matching antigen is unknown. At one end, the junction sequence differs from germline, possibly due to a read error. Germline values: CDR1 MNHNS, CDR2 SASEGT. The CDR3 contains 16 residues. The entry originates in a study of Graves' ophthalmopathy and Graves' hyperthyroidism. Study information: Before any treatment was given, at initial diagnosis, peripheral blood was collected.

Whole-study findings and limits: Discriminating ophthalmopathy from stable hyperthyroidism, a 13-signature model attained a sensitivity of about 88% and a specificity of about 81%.

Pregnant or lactating patients and those with other autoimmune diseases or uncontrolled infections were excluded. A diagnosis was made from clinical symptoms together with serum thyroxine, TRAb, thyroid ultrasound and orbital computed tomography. Investigators amplified TCR beta CDR3 regions from RNA transcripts. A first-round RT-PCR used HTBI primers, followed by a second-round multiplex PCR. From the multiplex PCR reads, TCRdb called clonotypes with MiXCR, one entry per CDR3 protein. The sample consists of roughly 480,000 distinct CDR3 sequences, 13% to 15% of them appearing once. Sequencing was carried out using blood. The clonotype comes from a young woman with Graves' ophthalmopathy. This chain joins TRBV6-1 and TRBJ2-4; weak D call: TRBD1 (5 bases). The CDR3 region has the DNA TGTGCCAGCAGTGAATGGGGCAGAATAGCCAAAAACATTAAGTACTTC. Protein product: CASSEWGRIAKNIKYF.